The following is a T cell receptor beta chain sequence with its context. As yet, its antigen is unknown. V was shortened by 4 bases and J by 1 base, with 10 bases between the two germline ends. This CDR3 comprises 15 residues. In germline, CDR1 is LGHNA, CDR2 YNFKEQ. Recent vaccinations or acute infections were absent in the healthy HIV-negative adult donors. Using immunoSEQ multiplex PCR, the repertoire was profiled, and TCRdb retains in-frame clones only, with some absent. The data contain under 200,000 clones, about 93% of them singletons. The source of the sample is a study of shared clonotypes between healthy human individuals. Study-wide results and limits: Clonotype sharing across donors was expected to vary with sequencing depth.

This receptor was identified in a woman in her twenties or thirties in good health. The sequencing input was naive CD4+ T cells sorted from blood. Subset noted: CD45RA+ positively selected. The chain joins TRBV4-2 to TRBJ2-2; D is perhaps TRBD1 (5 bases). The CDR3 spells CASSPRGQNTGELFF. DNA of the CDR3: TGTGCCAGCAGCCCAAGAGGACAGAACACCGGGGAGCTGTTTTTT.